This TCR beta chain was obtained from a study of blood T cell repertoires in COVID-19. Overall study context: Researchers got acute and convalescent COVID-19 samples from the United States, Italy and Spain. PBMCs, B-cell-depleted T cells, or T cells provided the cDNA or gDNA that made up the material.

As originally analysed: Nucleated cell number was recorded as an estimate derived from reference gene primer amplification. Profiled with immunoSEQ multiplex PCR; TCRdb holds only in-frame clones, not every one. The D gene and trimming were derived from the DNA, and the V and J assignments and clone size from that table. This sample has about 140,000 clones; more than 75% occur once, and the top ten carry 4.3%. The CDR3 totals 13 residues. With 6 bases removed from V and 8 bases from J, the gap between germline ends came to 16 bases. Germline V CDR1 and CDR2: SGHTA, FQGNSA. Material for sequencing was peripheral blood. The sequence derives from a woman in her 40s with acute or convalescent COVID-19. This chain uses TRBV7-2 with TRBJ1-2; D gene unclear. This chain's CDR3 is CASSSFLRSGYTF. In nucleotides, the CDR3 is TGTGCCAGCAGTAGTTTTTTGCGAAGCGGCTACACCTTC.